This T cell receptor (beta chain) emerged from a study of shared clonotypes between healthy human individuals. Overall study results and limits: Sorted-subset samples were not fully sequenced, rarefaction indicated.

The V end was cut by 4 bases, the J end by 0 bases, with 12 bases between. Germline CDR1 SGHRS, CDR2 YFSETQ. This CDR3 contains 15 residues. It was roughly 200 ng DNA, about 30,000 T cell genomes, that sorted-subset replicate PCRs used. Produced via immunoSEQ multiplex PCR; TCRdb's table is partial and in-frame only. The repertoire has roughly 2 million clones, 95% of them found once; the top ten carry 0.13%. As to this clone: Its antigen is unidentified.

This sequence joins TRBV5-1 and TRBJ2-3, with D perhaps TRBD1 or TRBD2 (6 bases each). The sample comprised naive CD4+ T cells sorted from blood. The subset is: CD45RA+ positively selected. The source of this sequence is a man between 18 and 29 years old in good health. The CDR3 spells CASSPRGPSTDTQYF. The CDR3 DNA reads TGCGCCAGCAGCCCCCGGGGGCCGAGCACAGATACGCAGTATTTT. Supplemented by reference TRBV5-1 and TRBJ2-3, the full variable domain reads KAGVTQTPRYLIKTRGQQVTLSCSPISGHRSVSWYQQTPGQGLQFLFEYFSETQRNKGNFPGRFSGRQFSNSRSEMNVSTLELGDSALYLCASSPRGPSTDTQYFGPGTRLTVL.